A single sample gave rise to the 16 T cell receptor beta chains below, sequenced in a study of OX40 agonist ivuxolimab in advanced cancers. Only in-frame clones appear in the TCRdb table, and some are missing; sequencing was by immunoSEQ multiplex PCR. The table records about 65,000 clones, around 86% of them present only once. The source material was CD4+ or CD8+ T cells sorted from blood, sampled in a trial of the OX40 agonist ivuxolimab. The receptors originated from an adult with an advanced solid tumor such as melanoma, head and neck, liver or kidney cancer.

This chain links TRBV19 with TRBJ1-5; TRBD1 matches 9 bases. The V gene end was trimmed by 6 bases and the J gene end by 0 bases; junction bases not matched to a gene: 12. In germline, CDR1 is LNHDA, CDR2 SQIVND (reference sequence). This CDR3 is built from 18 residues. The CDR3 DNA reads TGTGCCAGTAGCCACAGCAGACAGGGGGACTATAGCAATCAGCCCCAGCATTTT. As protein: CASSHSRQGDYSNQPQHF. The variable domain in full, with the rest retrieved from reference TRBV19 and TRBJ1-5, is DGGITQSPKYLFRKEGQNVTLSCEQNLNHDAMYWYRQDPGQGLRLIYYSQIVNDFQKGDIAEGYSVSREKKESFPLTVTSAQKNPTAFYLCASSHSRQGDYSNQPQHFGDGTRLSIL.

The chain has TRBV18 and TRBJ1-1; D perhaps matches TRBD1 (5 bases). Per germline, CDR1 KGHSH and CDR2 LQKENI. CDR3 length: 14 amino acids. The V gene lost 5 bases and the J gene lost 3 bases, with 13 bases spanning the gap. The chain's CDR3 is CASSSTWGDTEAFF. CDR3 nucleotide sequence: TGTGCCAGCTCATCGACTTGGGGGGACACTGAAGCTTTCTTT.

The J gene is TRBJ1-1, the V gene TRBV5-3; D is perhaps TRBD1 (5 bases). TRBV5-3 carries the ORF label, with uncertain function. The CDR3 contains 14 residues. The germline V and J ends were trimmed by 3 bases and 2 bases, with 11 bases remaining between them. CDR3 bases: TGTGCCAGAAGCTCGCGGACATTTAACACTGAAGCTTTCTTT. Protein product: CARSSRTFNTEAFF.

This chain connects TRBV29-1 to TRBJ1-4; a weak D match, TRBD1 (5 bases). This CDR3 is built from 13 residues. Germline loops: CDR1 SQVTM, CDR2 ANQGSEA. With 7 bases removed from V and 6 bases from J, the gap between germline ends came to 15 bases. The CDR3 nucleotides are TGCAGCGCACCAGGGAGCGGAGATGAAAAACTGTTTTTT. This codes for CSAPGSGDEKLFF.

CDR3 nucleotide sequence: TGTGCCAGCAGCTTGGGCCGGGGCCGGGTCAGCGGGGAGCTGTTTTTT. It codes for CASSLGRGRVSGELFF. The rearrangement joins TRBV5-4 to TRBJ2-2; D could derive from TRBD1 or TRBD2 (5 bases each). The length of the CDR3 is 16 residues. Trimming stripped 0 bases from V and 7 bases from J, with 16 bases between. Germline V gene sequence: CDR1 SGHNT, CDR2 YYREEE (reference sequence).

The J gene is TRBJ2-7, the V gene TRBV29-1; 10 nucleotides line up with TRBD2. In germline, CDR1 is SQVTM, CDR2 ANQGSEA. This CDR3 has 17 residues. Trimming removed 2 bases from V and 0 bases from J; junction bases left unmatched: 10. In nucleotides, the CDR3 is TGCAGCGTTGAATCAGGGCTAGCGGGGGATAGCTCCTACGAGCAGTACTTC. Protein sequence: CSVESGLAGDSSYEQYF.

The J gene is TRBJ2-1, the V gene TRBV7-2; D is undetermined. The germline V and J ends were trimmed by 4 bases and 2 bases, with 12 bases remaining between them. Germline V gene data show CDR1 as SGHTA and CDR2 as FQGNSA. The CDR3 consists of 15 residues. The CDR3 spells CASSSPSTAYNEQFF. CDR3 nucleotide sequence: TGTGCCAGCAGCTCCCCGAGTACCGCCTACAATGAGCAGTTCTTC.

The CDR3 bases are TGTGCCAGCAGTGTTACCGGAAACACCATATATTTT. Protein product: CASSVTGNTIYF. The chain recombines TRBV5-8 with TRBJ1-3; D call uncertain. The CDR3 spans 12 residues. Germline V lookup: CDR1 SGHTS, CDR2 YDEGEE. V shed 5 bases and J shed 4 bases, with 7 bases lying between them.

V is TRBV5-4 and J is TRBJ2-3, with TRBD2 matching over 9 bases. This CDR3 is built from 15 residues. Per germline, CDR1 SGHNT and CDR2 YYREEE (reference sequence). V dropped 4 bases and J dropped 5; count of bases not matched to a gene: 8. For the CDR3, the DNA is TGTGCCAGCAGCCCGCGGGGGGGCCCTGGAGATACGCAGTATTTT. Translated, it gives CASSPRGGPGDTQYF.

V usage is TRBV11-2 and J usage is TRBJ1-3; TRBD1 is a possible D gene (5 bases). The CDR3 consists of 14 residues. V lost 6 bases and J lost 0, with 9 bases in between. The germline gives CDR1 SGHAT, CDR2 FQNNGV. CDR3 sequence reads: CASRNTGSGNTIYF. The CDR3 coding sequence is TGTGCCAGCAGGAATACAGGCTCTGGAAACACCATATATTTT.

The rearrangement uses TRBV5-1 and TRBJ2-6; unclear D gene. Germline V lookup: CDR1 SGHRS, CDR2 YFSETQ. V shed 5 bases and J shed 2 bases, with 17 bases lying between them. This CDR3 contains 17 residues. CDR3: CASRTDGSWPGANVLTF. The CDR3 DNA follows: TGCGCCAGCAGGACTGACGGGTCCTGGCCTGGGGCCAACGTCCTGACTTTC.

This CDR3 is CASSYRRGRNSPLHF. The CDR3 bases are TGTGCCAGCAGCTACAGAAGGGGACGGAATTCACCCCTCCACTTT. The chain couples TRBV7-2 to TRBJ1-6; D may be TRBD1 (5 bases). V dropped 4 bases and J dropped 7 bases, with 14 bases sitting between them. The CDR3 spans 15 residues. Germline CDR1 SGHTA, CDR2 FQGNSA.

This chain connects TRBV10-3 to TRBJ1-5, with a possible D match to TRBD1 (6 bases). The CDR3 has 17 amino acids. Per the germline V gene, CDR1 is ENHRY and CDR2 is SYGVKD. The germline V and J ends were trimmed by 0 bases and 2 bases, with 14 bases remaining between them. CDR3 sequence (DNA): TGTGCCATCAGTGAGTCAGGTGGGGCAGGGGGCAATCAGCCCCAGCATTTT. It yields the protein CAISESGGAGGNQPQHF.

V gene TRBV19 combines with J gene TRBJ1-2; D is ambiguous. Trimming took 8 bases from V and 4 from J, leaving 17 bases between them. Germline CDR1 reads LNHDA; CDR2 reads SQIVND (reference sequence). This CDR3 comprises 14 residues. The CDR3 DNA is TGTGCCAGTGGCCACCCCCATCGGGTCTATGGCTACACCTTC. This codes for CASGHPHRVYGYTF.

This clone was seen only once. V usage is TRBV7-2 and J usage is TRBJ2-1; 10 bases fit TRBD2. From germline, CDR1 is SGHTA and CDR2 FQGNSA. The CDR3 is made up of 16 amino acids. Losses at the gene ends were 6 bases for V and 5 bases for J; bases not matched to a gene: 10. This CDR3 is CASSSPRTSGNNEQFF. The CDR3, as DNA: TGTGCCAGCAGTTCCCCTAGGACTAGCGGCAACAATGAGCAGTTCTTC.

This clone has only one observation. The chain's CDR3 is CAYRGQGAGRPQHF. The CDR3 bases are TGTGCCTACCGGGGACAGGGGGCGGGAAGGCCCCAGCATTTT. The chain employs TRBV30 and TRBJ1-5, with 12 positions matching TRBD1. The trim removed 7 bases at V and 9 bases at J, leaving 10 bases unmatched. In germline, CDR1 is GTSNPN, CDR2 SVGIG (reference sequence). The CDR3 runs 14 residues.